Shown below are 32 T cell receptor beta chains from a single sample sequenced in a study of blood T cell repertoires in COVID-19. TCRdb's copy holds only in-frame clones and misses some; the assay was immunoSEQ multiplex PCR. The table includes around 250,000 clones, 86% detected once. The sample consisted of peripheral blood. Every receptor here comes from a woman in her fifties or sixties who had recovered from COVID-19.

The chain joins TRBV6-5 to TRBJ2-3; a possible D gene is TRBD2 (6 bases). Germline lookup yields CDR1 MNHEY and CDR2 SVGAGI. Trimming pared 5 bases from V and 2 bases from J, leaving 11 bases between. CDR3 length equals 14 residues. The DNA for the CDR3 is TGTGCCAGCAGTAGCGGGCTAGTCACAGATACGCAGTATTTT. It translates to CASSSGLVTDTQYF.

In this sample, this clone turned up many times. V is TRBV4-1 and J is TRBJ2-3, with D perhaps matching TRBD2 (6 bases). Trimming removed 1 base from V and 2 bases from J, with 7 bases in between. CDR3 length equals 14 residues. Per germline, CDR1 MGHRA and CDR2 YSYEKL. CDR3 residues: CASSQGRDTDTQYF. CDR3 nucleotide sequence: TGCGCCAGCAGCCAAGGGCGGGACACAGATACGCAGTATTTT.

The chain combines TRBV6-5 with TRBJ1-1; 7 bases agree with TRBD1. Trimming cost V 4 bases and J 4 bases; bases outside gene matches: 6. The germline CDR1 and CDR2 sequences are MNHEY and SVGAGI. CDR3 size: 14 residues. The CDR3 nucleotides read TGTGCCAGCAGTTTAAGGGGGCGCGGCACTGAAGCTTTCTTT. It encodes CASSLRGRGTEAFF.

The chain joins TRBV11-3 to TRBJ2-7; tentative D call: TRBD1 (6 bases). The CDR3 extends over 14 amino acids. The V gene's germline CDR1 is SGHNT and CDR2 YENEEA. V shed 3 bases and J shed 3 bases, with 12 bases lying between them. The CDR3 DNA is TGTGCCAGCAGCTTTTCCCAGGGGAACTACGAGCAGTACTTC. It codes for CASSFSQGNYEQYF.

The CDR3 spells CASGQRNQPQHF. Written as DNA, the CDR3 is TGTGCCAGCGGACAGCGTAATCAGCCCCAGCATTTT. V gene TRBV27 combines with J gene TRBJ1-5; perhaps TRBD1 as D (6 bases). The CDR3 has 12 amino acids. Per germline, CDR1 MNHEY and CDR2 SMNVEV (reference sequence). V was shortened by 8 bases and J by 4 bases, with 9 bases between the two germline ends.

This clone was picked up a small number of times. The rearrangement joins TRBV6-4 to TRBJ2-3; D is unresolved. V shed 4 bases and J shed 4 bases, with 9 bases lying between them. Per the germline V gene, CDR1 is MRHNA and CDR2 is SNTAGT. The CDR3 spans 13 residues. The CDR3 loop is CASSVSLADTQYF. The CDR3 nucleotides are TGTGCCAGCAGTGTTAGTTTGGCAGATACGCAGTATTTT.

The CDR3 loop reads CSVKYTGDSNEKLFF. The CDR3 nucleotides read TGCAGCGTCAAATACACAGGGGACTCTAATGAAAAACTGTTTTTT. The chain links TRBV29-1 to TRBJ1-4, with TRBD1 matching 7 bases. The V and J ends lost 6 bases and 3 bases, in that order; junction bases with no gene match: 10. Germline assignment: CDR1 SQVTM and CDR2 ANQGSEA. This CDR3 comprises 15 residues. The full variable domain, its missing parts supplied by reference TRBV29-1 and TRBJ1-4, is SAVISQKPSRDICQRGTSLTIQCQVDSQVTMMFWYRQQPGQSLTLIATANQGSEATYESGFVIDKFPISRPNLTFSTLTVSNMSPEDSSIYLCSVKYTGDSNEKLFFGSGTQLSVL.

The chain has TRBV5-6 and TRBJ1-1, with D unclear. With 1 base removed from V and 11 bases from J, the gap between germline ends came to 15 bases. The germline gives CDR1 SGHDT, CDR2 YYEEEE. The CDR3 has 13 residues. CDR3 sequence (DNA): TGTGCCAGCAGCTTGACGCCCCAGGCGACGGCTTTCTTT. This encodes CASSLTPQATAFF.

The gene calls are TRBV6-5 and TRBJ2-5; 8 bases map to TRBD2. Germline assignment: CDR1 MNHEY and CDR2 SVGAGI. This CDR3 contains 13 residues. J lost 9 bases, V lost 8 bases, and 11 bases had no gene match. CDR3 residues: CASRDRGRGAQYF. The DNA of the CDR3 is TGTGCCAGCCGGGACCGAGGGCGGGGGGCCCAGTACTTC.

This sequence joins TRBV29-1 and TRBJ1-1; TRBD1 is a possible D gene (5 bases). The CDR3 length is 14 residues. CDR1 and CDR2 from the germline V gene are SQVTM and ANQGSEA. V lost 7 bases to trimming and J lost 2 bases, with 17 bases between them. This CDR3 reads CSATSGWGNTEAFF. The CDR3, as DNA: TGCAGCGCAACCTCAGGGTGGGGAAACACTGAAGCTTTCTTT.

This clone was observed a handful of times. CDR3 coding DNA: TGTGCCAGCACTCCCTCAAAAGAAACGGGTTTCTTT. It is translated as CASTPSKETGFF. This sequence joins TRBV6-6 and TRBJ1-1, with D unresolved. The germline V gene encodes CDR1 MNHNY and CDR2 SVGAGI (reference sequence). The CDR3 contains 12 residues. Trimming cost V 7 bases and J 13 bases, with 19 bases left between them.

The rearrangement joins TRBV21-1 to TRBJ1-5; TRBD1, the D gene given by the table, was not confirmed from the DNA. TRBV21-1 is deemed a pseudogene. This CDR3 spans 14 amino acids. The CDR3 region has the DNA TGTGCCAGCAATGCAGGGGAGAGGCATCAGCCCCAGCATTTT. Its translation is CASNAGERHQPQHF.

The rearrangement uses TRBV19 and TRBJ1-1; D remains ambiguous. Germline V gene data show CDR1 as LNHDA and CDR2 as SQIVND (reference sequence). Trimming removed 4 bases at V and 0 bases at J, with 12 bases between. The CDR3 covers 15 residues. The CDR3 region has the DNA TGTGCCAGTAGTACCCCCGAAGGAGTGAACACTGAAGCTTTCTTT. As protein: CASSTPEGVNTEAFF.

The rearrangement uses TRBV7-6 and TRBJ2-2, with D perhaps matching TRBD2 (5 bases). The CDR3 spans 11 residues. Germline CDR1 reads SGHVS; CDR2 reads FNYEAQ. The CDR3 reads CVLRRSGELFF. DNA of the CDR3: TGTGTACTTAGGAGGAGCGGGGAGCTGTTTTTT. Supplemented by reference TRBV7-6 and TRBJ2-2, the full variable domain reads GAGVSQSPRYKVTKRGQDVALRCDPISGHVSLYWYRQALGQGPEFLTYFNYEAQQDKSGLPNDRFSAERPEGSISTLTIQRTEQRDSAMYRCVLRRSGELFFGEGSRLTVL.

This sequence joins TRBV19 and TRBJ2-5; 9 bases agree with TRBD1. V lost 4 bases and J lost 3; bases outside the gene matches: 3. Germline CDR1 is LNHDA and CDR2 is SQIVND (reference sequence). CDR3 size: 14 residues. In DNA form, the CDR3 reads TGTGCCAGTAGTACTGGGACAGGGAAAGAGACCCAGTACTTC. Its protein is CASSTGTGKETQYF.

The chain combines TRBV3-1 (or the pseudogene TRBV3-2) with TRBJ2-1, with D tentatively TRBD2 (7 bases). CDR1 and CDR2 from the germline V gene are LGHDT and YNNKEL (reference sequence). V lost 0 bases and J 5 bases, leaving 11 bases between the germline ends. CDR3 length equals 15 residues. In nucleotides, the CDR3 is TGTGCCAGCAGCCAAGACGCGGGGGCCCACAATGAGCAGTTCTTC. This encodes CASSQDAGAHNEQFF.

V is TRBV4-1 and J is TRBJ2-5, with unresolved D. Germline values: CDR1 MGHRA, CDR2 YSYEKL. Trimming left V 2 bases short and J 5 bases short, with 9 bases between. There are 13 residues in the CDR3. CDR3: CASSQLLPETQYF. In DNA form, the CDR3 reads TGCGCCAGCAGCCAACTCCTCCCCGAGACCCAGTACTTC.

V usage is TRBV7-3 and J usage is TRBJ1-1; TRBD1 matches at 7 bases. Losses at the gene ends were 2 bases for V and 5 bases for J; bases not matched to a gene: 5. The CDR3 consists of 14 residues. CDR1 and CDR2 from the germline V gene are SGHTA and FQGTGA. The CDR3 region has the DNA TGTGCCAGCAGCTTATCAGGGGGTGGGACTGAAGCTTTCTTT. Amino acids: CASSLSGGGTEAFF.

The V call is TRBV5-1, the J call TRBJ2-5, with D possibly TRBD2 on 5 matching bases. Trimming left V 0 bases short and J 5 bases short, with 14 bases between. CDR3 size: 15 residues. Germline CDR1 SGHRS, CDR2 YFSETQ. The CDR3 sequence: CASSLDRGVRETQYF. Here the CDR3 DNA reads TGCGCCAGCAGCTTGGACCGGGGTGTTAGGGAGACCCAGTACTTC. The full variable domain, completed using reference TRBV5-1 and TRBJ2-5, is KAGVTQTPRYLIKTRGQQVTLSCSPISGHRSVSWYQQTPGQGLQFLFEYFSETQRNKGNFPGRFSGRQFSNSRSEMNVSTLELGDSALYLCASSLDRGVRETQYFGPGTRLLVL.

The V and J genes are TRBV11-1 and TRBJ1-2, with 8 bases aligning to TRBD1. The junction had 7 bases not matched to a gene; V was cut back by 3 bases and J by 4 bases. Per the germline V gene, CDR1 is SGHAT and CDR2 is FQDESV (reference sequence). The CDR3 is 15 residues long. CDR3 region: CASSLNFDRGYGYTF. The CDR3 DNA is TGTGCCAGCAGCTTGAACTTTGACAGGGGCTATGGCTACACCTTC.

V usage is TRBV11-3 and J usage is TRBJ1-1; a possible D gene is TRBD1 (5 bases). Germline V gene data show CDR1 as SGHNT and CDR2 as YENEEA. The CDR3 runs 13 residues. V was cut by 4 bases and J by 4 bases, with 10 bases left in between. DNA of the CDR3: TGTGCCAGCAGCTCCCGGGGGGGCACTGAAGCTTTCTTT. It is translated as CASSSRGGTEAFF.

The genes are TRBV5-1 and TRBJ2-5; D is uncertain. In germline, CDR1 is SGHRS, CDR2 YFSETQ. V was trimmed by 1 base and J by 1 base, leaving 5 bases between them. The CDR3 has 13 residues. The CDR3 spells CASSLTPQETQYF. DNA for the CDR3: TGCGCCAGCAGCTTGACTCCCCAAGAGACCCAGTACTTC.

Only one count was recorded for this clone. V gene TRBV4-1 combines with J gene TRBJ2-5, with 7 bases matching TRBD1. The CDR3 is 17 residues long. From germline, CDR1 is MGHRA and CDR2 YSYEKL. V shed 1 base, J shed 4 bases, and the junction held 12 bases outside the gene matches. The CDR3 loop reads CASSQGPTGREGETQYF. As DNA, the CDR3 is TGCGCCAGCAGCCAAGGCCCGACAGGGCGAGAGGGAGAGACCCAGTACTTC.

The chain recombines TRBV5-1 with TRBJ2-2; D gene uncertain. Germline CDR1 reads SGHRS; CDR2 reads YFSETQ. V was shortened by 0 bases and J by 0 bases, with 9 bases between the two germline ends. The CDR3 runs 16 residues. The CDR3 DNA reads TGCGCCAGCAGCTTGGCCGCTAGTACGAACACCGGGGAGCTGTTTTTT. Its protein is CASSLAASTNTGELFF.

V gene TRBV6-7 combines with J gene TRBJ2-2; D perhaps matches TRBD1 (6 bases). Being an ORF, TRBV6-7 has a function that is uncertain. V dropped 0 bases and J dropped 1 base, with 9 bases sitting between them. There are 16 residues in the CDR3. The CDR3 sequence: CASSYSLGGNTGELFF. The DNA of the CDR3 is TGTGCCAGCAGTTACTCGTTAGGGGGGAACACCGGGGAGCTGTTTTTT.

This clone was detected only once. The CDR3 is CASGRDYEQYF. The CDR3 DNA reads TGTGCCAGTGGACGGGACTACGAGCAGTACTTC. This chain connects TRBV19 to TRBJ2-7; D is possibly TRBD2 (5 bases). From germline, CDR1 is LNHDA and CDR2 SQIVND (reference sequence). This CDR3 is built from 11 residues. The V gene lost 8 bases and the J gene lost 3 bases, with 8 bases spanning the gap.

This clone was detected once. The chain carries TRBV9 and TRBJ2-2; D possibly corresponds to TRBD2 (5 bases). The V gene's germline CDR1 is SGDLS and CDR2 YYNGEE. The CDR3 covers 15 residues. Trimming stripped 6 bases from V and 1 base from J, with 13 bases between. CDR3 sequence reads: CASNQRGMNTGELFF. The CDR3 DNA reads TGTGCCAGCAACCAAAGAGGGATGAACACCGGGGAGCTGTTTTTT.

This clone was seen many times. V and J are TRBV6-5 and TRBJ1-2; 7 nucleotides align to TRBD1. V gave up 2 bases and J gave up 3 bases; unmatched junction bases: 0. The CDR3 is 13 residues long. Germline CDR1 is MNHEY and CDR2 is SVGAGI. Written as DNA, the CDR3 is TGTGCCAGCAGTTACACAGGGGACTATGGCTACACCTTC. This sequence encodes CASSYTGDYGYTF.

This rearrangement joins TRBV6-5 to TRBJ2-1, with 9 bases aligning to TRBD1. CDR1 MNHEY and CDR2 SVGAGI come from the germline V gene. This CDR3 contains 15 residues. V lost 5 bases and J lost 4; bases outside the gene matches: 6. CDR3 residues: CASSIRQGVYNEQFF. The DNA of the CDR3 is TGTGCCAGCAGTATACGACAGGGGGTTTACAATGAGCAGTTCTTC.

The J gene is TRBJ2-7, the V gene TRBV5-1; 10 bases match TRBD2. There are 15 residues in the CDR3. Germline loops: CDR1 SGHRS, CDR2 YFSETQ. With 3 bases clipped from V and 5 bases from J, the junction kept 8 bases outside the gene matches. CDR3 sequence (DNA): TGCGCCAGCAGCTCCACAGCGGGGGGGCCTAACGAGCAGTACTTC. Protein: CASSSTAGGPNEQYF. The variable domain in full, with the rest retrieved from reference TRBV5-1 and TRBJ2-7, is KAGVTQTPRYLIKTRGQQVTLSCSPISGHRSVSWYQQTPGQGLQFLFEYFSETQRNKGNFPGRFSGRQFSNSRSEMNVSTLELGDSALYLCASSSTAGGPNEQYFGPGTRLTVT.

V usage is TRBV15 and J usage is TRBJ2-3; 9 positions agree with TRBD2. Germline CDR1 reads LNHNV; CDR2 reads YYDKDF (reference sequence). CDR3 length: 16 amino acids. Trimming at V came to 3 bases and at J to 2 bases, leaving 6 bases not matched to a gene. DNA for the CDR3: TGTGCCACCAGCAGTGATAGCGGGGGTTTCACAGATACGCAGTATTTT. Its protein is CATSSDSGGFTDTQYF.

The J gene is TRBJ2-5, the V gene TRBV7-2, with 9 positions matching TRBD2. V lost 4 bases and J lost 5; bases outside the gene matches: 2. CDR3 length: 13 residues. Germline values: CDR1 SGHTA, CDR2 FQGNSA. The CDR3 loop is CASSSSGGETQYF. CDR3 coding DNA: TGTGCCAGCAGCTCAAGCGGGGGGGAGACCCAGTACTTC.